This T cell receptor beta chain was sequenced during a study of T-cell memory formation after mild COVID-19 (dated by TCRdb to the early 2020s). Study-level background: Most TCR sequence clusters were specific to one of the two donors. In two donors, T-cell clones that expanded and contracted after mild COVID-19 were followed by sequencing TCRalpha and TCRbeta repertoires longitudinally. The cohort comprised two young, previously healthy adult volunteers, one female and one male.

The germline V gene yields MGHRA for CDR1 and YSYEKL for CDR2. V is trimmed back by 0 bases and J by 4 bases, and the junction contains 3 bases that no gene match accounts for. The CDR3, from cysteine to phenylalanine, totals 16 residues. Only the CDR3 portion is preserved as DNA: 48 bases, with reading frame beginning at the first base. A remark on this clonotype: Its antigen target is currently unknown. The sample holds no much larger clone one base away, and base qualities are not on file.

The paper's findings and limits, for the study overall: Contracting CD4+ clones turned up mainly in the CM and EM memory subsets, whereas EMRA was where CD8+ clones were enriched. The detection of some responding clones in pre-infection memory suggests that pre-existing cross-reactive memory T cells joined the SARS-CoV-2 response. SARS-CoV-2 specificity was not confirmed for the second-wave clones peaking on day 37. The study covered only two mild cases, and larger cohorts including severe cases with pre-infection samples were considered necessary. From day 15 to 85, contracting clones showed balanced CD4/CD8 phenotypes, whereas a second wave of clones that expanded from day 15 to 37 leaned towards CD4+.

Ficoll-Paque density gradient centrifugation was the method used to isolate PBMCs. Instrument used: Illumina NovaSeq 6000. TCRalpha and TCRbeta cDNA libraries were constructed by 5'RACE with constant-segment primers, with sample barcodes and unique molecular identifiers being introduced. Trizol reagent was used to extract RNA from every sample. The libraries were amplified in two PCR steps, and the second step added a second sample barcode and Illumina TruSeq adapters. Libraries were sequenced on an Illumina NovaSeq with 2 x 150 bp paired-end reads. Under the source paper's analysis protocol: The reads were demultiplexed and collapsed into UMI-guided consensus sequences using migec v1.2.7. Using mixcr v2.1.11, UMI consensuses were aligned to TRA and TRB V and J templates and then assembled into clonotypes. A clonotype was counted as expanded or contracted only when both edgeR and NoisET called the clonotype significant, with the noise models trained on biological replicates. edgeR calls used a false discovery rate-adjusted p below 0.01 and a log2 fold-change threshold of 1. PCA with hierarchical clustering of max-normalized trajectories of the 1000 most abundant clonotypes was used as exploratory dynamics analysis. Each responding clone was given a CD4 or CD8 phenotype based on the CD4+ and CD8+ repertoires, which had been sequenced separately. TCRdb itself trimmed the public reads at Q25 with fastp, ran MiXCR and retained productive beta chains. Every distinct CDR3 protein forms one entry, paired with its most common genes and DNA. TCRdb, not the original authors, processed these V and J calls. For this sample there are around 340,000 distinct CDR3 sequences; about 15% appear just once. Of the sample, 20% to 25% falls within the top ten clones.

The sequence joins TRBV4-1 to TRBJ2-6; 7 bases in the junction line up with TRBD1. This TCR was sampled from a man between 18 and 29 years old who had mild COVID-19 (a few samples of this study predate the infection). The sample titles of this study are shuffled in the database, so cell type and time point are left out; the donor was told from shared clones. Sequenced material: PBMCs or a T cell subset sorted from them (not recorded which). Read as DNA, the sequence is TGCGCCAGCAGCCAAGAAGGGGGCGTAGGGGCCAACGTCCTGACTTTC. This translates into CASSQEGGVGANVLTF.